This T cell receptor beta chain was captured in a study of blood T cell repertoires in COVID-19. Study summary: Material from acute and convalescent COVID-19 was sourced from the United States, Italy and Spain.

Sequencing used immunoSEQ multiplex PCR; TCRdb keeps in-frame clones, though not all of them. The sample includes approximately 85,000 clones, roughly 87% seen only once; the top ten take roughly 3.1%. This clone has a handful of counts. V was clipped by 5 bases and J by 0 bases, with 5 bases between them. The CDR3 spans 14 residues. Germline CDR1 MNHNY, CDR2 SVGAGI (reference sequence). The chain employs TRBV6-6 and TRBJ1-6; D is uncertain. This receptor was obtained from a woman aged 45-59 years with active or convalescent COVID-19. Input material: peripheral blood. The CDR3 spells CASSRSSYNSPLHF. The CDR3 coding sequence is TGTGCCAGCAGTAGGAGCTCCTATAATTCACCCCTCCACTTT.